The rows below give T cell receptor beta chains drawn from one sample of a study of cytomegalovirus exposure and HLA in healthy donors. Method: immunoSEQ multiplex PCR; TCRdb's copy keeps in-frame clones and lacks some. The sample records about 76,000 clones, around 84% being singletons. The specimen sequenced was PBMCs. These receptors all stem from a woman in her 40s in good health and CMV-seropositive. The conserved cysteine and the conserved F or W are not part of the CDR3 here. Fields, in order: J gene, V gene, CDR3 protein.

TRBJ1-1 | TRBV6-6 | ASSYPDRPNTEAF
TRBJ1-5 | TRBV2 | ASSVPGGASSNQPQH
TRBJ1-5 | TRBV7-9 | ASSPGIQPQH
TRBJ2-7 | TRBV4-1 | ASSQEDSPSYEQY
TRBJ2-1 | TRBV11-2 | ASSLAQYNEQF
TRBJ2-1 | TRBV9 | ASTASGGVTYNEQF
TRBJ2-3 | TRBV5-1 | ASSFGQSTDTQY
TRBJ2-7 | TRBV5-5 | ASSFFAVDYEQY
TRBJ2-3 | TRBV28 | ASSLTSTDTQY
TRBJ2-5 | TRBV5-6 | ASSLVLKETQY
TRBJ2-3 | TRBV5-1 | ASSLGADPTDTQY
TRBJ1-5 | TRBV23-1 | ASSQGTRDYQPQH
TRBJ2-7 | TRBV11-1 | ASSLVRRDTSYEQY
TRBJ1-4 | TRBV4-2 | ASSQSTDEKLF
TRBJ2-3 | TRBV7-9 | ASSFERNTDTQY
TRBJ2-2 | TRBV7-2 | ASSPKGIPNTGELF
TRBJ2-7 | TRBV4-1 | ASSLSGQGIYEQY
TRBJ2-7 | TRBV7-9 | ASSLGQGTSYEQY
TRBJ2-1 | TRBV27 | ASSFGQGHEQF
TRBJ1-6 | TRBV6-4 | ASSETAYNSPLH
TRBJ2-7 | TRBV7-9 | SSSSRDKSYEQY
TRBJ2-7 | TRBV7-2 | ASSLGTGYEQY
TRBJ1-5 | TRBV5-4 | ASSLGRNQPQH
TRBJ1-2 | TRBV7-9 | SSSLVRAGYT
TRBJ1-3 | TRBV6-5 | ASSPLSSGNTIY
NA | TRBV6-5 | ASSRTGVYEQY
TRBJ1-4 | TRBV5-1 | ASSSRGTSNEKLF
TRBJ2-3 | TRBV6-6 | ASSYPEGSDTQY
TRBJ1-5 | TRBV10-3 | AISGRTGDNQPQH
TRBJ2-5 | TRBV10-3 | AIRPGVEETQY
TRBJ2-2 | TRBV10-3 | AIKSQNTGELF
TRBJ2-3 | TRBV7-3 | ASSRRQGDDTQY
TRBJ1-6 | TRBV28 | ASRGQGVTYNSPLH
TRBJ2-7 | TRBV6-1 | ASNRDRGRYEQY
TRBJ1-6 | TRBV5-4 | ASSLGGLTGNSPLH
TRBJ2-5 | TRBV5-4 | ASSLQRGRQETQY
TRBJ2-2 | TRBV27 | ASSWTSITGELF
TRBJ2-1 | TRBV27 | ASSVQGDEQF
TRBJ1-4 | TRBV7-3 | ASSPPGQRDEKLF
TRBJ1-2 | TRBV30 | AWSVLGPHYGYT
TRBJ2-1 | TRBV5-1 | ASSPKSGTSGFEQF
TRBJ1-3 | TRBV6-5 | ASSYSEDRGNTIY
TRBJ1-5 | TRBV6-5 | ASSRGGASNQPQH
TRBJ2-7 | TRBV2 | ASSSRLAGTYEQY
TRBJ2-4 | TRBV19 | ATQTGGRFDGIQY
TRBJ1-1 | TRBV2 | ATDRVGTEAF
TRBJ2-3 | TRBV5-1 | ASSLAWRGAGDTQY
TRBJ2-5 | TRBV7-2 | ASSQATQETQY
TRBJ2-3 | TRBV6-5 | AASRLETDTQY
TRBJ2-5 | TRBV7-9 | SSRLEETQY
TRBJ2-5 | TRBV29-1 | SVRTSGVRETQY
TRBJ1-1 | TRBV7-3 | ASSRTGHTEAF
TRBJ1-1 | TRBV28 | ASSLPPGQVNTEAF
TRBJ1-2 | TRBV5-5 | ASSPGQGEYGYT
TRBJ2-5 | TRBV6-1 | ASSEALVGLEEQETQY
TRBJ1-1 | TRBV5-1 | ASSPHDRVRYTEAF
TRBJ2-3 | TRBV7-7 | ASSPSSGGAGIDTQY
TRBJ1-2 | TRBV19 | ASSIGEKGDGYT